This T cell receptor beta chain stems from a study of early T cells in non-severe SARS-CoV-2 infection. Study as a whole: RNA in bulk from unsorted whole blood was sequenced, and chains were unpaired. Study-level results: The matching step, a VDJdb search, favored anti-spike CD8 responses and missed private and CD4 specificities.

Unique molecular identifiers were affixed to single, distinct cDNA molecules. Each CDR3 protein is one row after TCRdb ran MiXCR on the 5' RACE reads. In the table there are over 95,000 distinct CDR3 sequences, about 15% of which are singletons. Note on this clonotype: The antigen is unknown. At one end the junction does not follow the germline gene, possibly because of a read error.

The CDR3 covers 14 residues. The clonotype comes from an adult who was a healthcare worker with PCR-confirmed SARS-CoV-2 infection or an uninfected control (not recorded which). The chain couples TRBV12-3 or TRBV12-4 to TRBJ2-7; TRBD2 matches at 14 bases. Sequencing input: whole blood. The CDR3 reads CASSLARTSGRPVF. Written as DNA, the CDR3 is TGTGCCAGCAGTTTAGCCCGGACTAGCGGGAGGCCTGTCTTC.